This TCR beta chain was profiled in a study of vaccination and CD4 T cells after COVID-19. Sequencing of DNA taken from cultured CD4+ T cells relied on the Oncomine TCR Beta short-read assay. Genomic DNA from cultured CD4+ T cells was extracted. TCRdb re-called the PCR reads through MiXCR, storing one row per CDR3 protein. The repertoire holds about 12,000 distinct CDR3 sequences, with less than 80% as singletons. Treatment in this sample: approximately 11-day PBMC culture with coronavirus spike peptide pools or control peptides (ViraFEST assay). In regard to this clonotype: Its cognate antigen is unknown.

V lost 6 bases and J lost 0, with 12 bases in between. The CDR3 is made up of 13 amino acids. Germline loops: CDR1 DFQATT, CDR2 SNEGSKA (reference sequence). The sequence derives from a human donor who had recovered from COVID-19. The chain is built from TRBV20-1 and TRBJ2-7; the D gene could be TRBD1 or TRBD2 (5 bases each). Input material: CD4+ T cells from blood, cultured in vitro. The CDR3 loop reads CSARDGSSYEQYF. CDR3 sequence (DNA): TGCAGTGCCAGGGACGGTAGCTCCTACGAGCAGTACTTC.